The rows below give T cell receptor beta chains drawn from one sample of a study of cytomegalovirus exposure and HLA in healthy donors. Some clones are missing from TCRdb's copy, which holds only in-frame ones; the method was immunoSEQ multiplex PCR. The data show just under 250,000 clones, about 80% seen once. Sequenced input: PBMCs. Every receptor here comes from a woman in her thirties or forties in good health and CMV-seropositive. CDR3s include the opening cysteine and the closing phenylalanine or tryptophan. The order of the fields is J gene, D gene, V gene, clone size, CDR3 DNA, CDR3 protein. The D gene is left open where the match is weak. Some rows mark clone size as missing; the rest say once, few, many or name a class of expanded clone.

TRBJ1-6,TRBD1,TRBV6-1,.,TGTGCCAGCAGAGAGACCGGGACAGGGAATTCACCCCTCCACTTT,CASRETGTGNSPLHF
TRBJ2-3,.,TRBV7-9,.,TGTGCCAGCAGCTTAGCGGCGGAAGGAGATACGCAGTATTTT,CASSLAAEGDTQYF
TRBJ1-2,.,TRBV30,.,TGTGCCTGGAGTGTGTTAGGGGGTAGTGGCTACACCTTC,CAWSVLGGSGYTF
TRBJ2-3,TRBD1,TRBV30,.,TGTGCCTGGAGGGGCGGGACAGGCAGAGATACGCAGTATTTT,CAWRGGTGRDTQYF
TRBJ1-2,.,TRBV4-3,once,TGCGCCAGCAGCCAACTAATGGACAGTCACTATGGCTACACCTTC,CASSQLMDSHYGYTF
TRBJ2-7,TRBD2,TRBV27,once,TGTGCCAGCAGTTTATCGGGGGGACTAGCGGGAGGATTAACCTACGAGCAGTACTTC,CASSLSGGLAGGLTYEQYF
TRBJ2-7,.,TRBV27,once,TGTGCCAGCAGTTTAACATCATCCTACGAGCAGTACTTC,CASSLTSSYEQYF
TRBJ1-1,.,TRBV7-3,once,TGTGCCAGCAGCGCCCCACAGGGACGTATCACTGAAGCTTTCTTT,CASSAPQGRITEAFF
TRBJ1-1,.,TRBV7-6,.,TGTGCCAGCAGCTTAGGCGGTTCCAGGGTCGGTTGGAGCACTGAAGCTTTCTTT,CASSLGGSRVGWSTEAFF
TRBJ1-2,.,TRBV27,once,TGTGCCAGCAGTCCGGCGGGGGGGTGGGCTGGCTACACCTTC,CASSPAGGWAGYTF
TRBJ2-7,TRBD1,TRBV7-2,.,TGTGCCAGCAGCTTAAGGACAGGGGGATCCTACGAGCAGTACTTC,CASSLRTGGSYEQYF
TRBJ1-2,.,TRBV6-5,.,TGTGCCAGCGGCGCCTATACTACTAACTATGGCTACACCTTC,CASGAYTTNYGYTF
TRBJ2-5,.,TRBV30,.,TGTGCCTGGAGCCTCGGCGGGACCCAAGAGACCCAGTACTTC,CAWSLGGTQETQYF
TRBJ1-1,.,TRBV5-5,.,TGTGCCAGCGGCATAGGAGGGGCCCCTGAAGCTTTCTTT,CASGIGGAPEAFF
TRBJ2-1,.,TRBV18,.,TGTGCCAGCTCACCATTCGACAGGCTTCCCCCGTTCTTC,CASSPFDRLPPFF
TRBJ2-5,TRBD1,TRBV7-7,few,TGTGCCAGCAGCCGGGACAGTCAAGAGACCCAGTACTTC,CASSRDSQETQYF
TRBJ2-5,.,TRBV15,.,TGTGCCACCAGCAGAGACCCTGGGCCCCAAGAGACCCAGTACTTC,CATSRDPGPQETQYF
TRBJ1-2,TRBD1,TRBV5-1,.,TGCGCCAGCAGCTTGGACAGGGGGCGGGATGGCTACACCTTC,CASSLDRGRDGYTF
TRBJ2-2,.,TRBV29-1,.,TGCAGCGTTGAACGTGGCGGGTTCACCGGGGAGCTGTTTTTT,CSVERGGFTGELFF
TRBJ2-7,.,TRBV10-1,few,TGCGCCAGCAGTGAAACTTCGACCTACGAGCAGTACTTC,CASSETSTYEQYF
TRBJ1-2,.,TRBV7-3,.,TGTGCCAGCAGCTTATGGGGGGGACCTAAGTCCGATGGCTACACCTTC,CASSLWGGPKSDGYTF
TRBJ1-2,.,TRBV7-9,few,TGTTCCAGCAGCCCCGACAGGATTTCCTATGGCTACACCTTC,CSSSPDRISYGYTF
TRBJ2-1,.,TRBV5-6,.,TGTGCCAGCAGCTTGGGGTGGCCGAACAATGAGCAGTTCTTC,CASSLGWPNNEQFF
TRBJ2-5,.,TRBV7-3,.,TGTGCCAGCAGCTTGGGCTACCAGCAAGAGACCCAGTACTTC,CASSLGYQQETQYF
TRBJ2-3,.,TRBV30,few,TGTGCCTGGAGTGTAGGGGCGGCAGATACGCAGTATTTT,CAWSVGAADTQYF
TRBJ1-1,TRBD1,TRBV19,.,TGTGCCAGTAGAGCAACAGGGGTCGGCACTGAAGCTTTCTTT,CASRATGVGTEAFF
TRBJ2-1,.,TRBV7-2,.,TGTGCCAGCAGCTTAGGGGGTAGCGCCTACAATGAGCAGTTCTTC,CASSLGGSAYNEQFF
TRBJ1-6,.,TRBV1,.,TGCACCAGCAGCCAAACCCAGGCAGATTATAATTCACCCCTCCACTTT,CTSSQTQADYNSPLHF
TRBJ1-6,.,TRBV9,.,TGTGCCAGCAGCTCCGTAATAGACTCCTATAATTCCCCCCTCCACTTT,CASSSVIDSYNSPLHF
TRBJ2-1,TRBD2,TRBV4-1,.,TGCGCCAGCAGCCTCTCCCCTAGGAGCGGGAGATCAATAAATGAGCAGTTCTTC,CASSLSPRSGRSINEQFF
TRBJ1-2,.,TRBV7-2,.,TGTGCCAGCAGCCTAGCCTCCGGGACTTCGGATGGCTACACCTTC,CASSLASGTSDGYTF
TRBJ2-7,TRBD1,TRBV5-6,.,TGTGCCAGCAGCCCAACAGGGGTTTGGGCCTACGAGCAGTACTTC,CASSPTGVWAYEQYF
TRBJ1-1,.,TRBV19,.,TGTGCCAGTAGTACCAACAGGAACACTGAAGCTTTCTTT,CASSTNRNTEAFF
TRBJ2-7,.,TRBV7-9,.,TGTGCCAGCAGCTTAACCGGGTACCCCCAAACCTACGAGCAGTACTTC,CASSLTGYPQTYEQYF
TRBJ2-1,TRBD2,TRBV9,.,TGTGGCAGCAGCACCCGGACTAGCCCATACAATGAGCAGTTCTTC,CGSSTRTSPYNEQFF
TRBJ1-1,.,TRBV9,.,TGTGCCAGCAGCGTACTAACAGGGTCGGCAAACACTGAAGCTTTCTTT,CASSVLTGSANTEAFF
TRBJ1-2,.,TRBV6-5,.,TGTGCCAGCAGTCACCGGACTCATGGCTACACCTTC,CASSHRTHGYTF
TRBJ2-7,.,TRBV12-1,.,TGTGCCAGCAGCTTTGGACAGGAAAGCTACGAGCAGTACTTC,CASSFGQESYEQYF
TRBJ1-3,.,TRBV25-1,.,TGTGTCAGCAGTGCCTCCTTCTCTGGAAACACCATATATTTT,CVSSASFSGNTIYF
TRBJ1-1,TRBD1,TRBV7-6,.,TGTGCCAGCAGCTTAGGACAGGGTAGCACTGAAGCTTTCTTT,CASSLGQGSTEAFF
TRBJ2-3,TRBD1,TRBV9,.,TGTGCCAGCAGCCCGGGGACAGAAATTAGCACAGATACGCAGTATTTT,CASSPGTEISTDTQYF
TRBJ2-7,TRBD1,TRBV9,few,TGTGCCAGCAGCTTCGGACAGGGGGGGTACGAGCAGTACTTC,CASSFGQGGYEQYF
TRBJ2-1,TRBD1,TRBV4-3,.,TGCGCCAGCAGCCAAGAGTTCACAGGGGGATACAATGAGCAGTTCTTC,CASSQEFTGGYNEQFF
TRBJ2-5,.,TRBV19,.,TGTGCCAGTAGTACAGACAACCAAGAGACCCAGTACTTC,CASSTDNQETQYF
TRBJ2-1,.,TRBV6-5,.,TGTGCCAGCAGTTCTAGACGCGACAATGAGCAGTTCTTC,CASSSRRDNEQFF